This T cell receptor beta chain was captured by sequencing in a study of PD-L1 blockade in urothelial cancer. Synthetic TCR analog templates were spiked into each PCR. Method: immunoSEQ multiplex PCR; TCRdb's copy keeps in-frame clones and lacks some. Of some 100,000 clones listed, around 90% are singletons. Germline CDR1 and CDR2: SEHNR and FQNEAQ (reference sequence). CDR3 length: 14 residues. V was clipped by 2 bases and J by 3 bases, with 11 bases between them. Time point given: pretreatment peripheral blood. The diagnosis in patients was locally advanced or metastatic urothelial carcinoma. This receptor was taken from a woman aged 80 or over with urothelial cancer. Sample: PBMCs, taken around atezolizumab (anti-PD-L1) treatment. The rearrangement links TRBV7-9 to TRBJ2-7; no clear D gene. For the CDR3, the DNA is TGTGCCAGCAGCTTAACACGACAAATCTACGAGCAGTACTTC. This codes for CASSLTRQIYEQYF.